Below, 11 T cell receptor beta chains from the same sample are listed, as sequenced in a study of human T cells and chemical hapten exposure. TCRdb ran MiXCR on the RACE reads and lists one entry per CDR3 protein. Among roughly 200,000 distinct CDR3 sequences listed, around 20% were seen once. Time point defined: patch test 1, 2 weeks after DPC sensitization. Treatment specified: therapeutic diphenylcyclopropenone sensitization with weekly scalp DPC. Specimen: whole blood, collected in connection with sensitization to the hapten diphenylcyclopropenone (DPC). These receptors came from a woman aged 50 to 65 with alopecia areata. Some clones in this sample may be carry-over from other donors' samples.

The CDR3 coding sequence is TGCAGTGCGGAATTTAACTATGGCTACACCTTC. Encoded protein: CSAEFNYGYTF. The chain employs TRBV20-1 and TRBJ1-2, with no clear D. CDR1 is DFQATT and CDR2 is SNEGSKA in the germline V gene (reference sequence). The CDR3 runs 11 residues. V dropped 6 bases and J dropped 1 base, with 6 bases sitting between them.

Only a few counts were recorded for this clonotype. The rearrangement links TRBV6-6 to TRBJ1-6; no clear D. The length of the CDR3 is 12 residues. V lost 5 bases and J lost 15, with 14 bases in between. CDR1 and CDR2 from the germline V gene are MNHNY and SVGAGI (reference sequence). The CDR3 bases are TGTGCCAGCAGTACCTCGGTCGCGCTCCTCCACTTT. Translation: CASSTSVALLHF.

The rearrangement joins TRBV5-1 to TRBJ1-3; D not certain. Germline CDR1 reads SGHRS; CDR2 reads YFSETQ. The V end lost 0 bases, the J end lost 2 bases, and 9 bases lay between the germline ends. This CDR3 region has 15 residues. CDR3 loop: CASSLGAGTGNTIYF. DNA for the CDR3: TGCGCCAGCAGCTTGGGCGCCGGAACTGGAAACACCATATATTTT. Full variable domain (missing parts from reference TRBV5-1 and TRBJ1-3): KAGVTQTPRYLIKTRGQQVTLSCSPISGHRSVSWYQQTPGQGLQFLFEYFSETQRNKGNFPGRFSGRQFSNSRSEMNVSTLELGDSALYLCASSLGAGTGNTIYFGEGSWLTVV.

The CDR3 loop is CASSQDLGDTYEQYF. The CDR3, as DNA: TGTGCCAGCAGCCAAGATCTTGGGGATACGTACGAGCAGTACTTC. This chain connects TRBV4-2 to TRBJ2-7; no firm D call. V lost 0 bases to trimming and J lost 4 bases, with 13 bases between them. CDR3 length: 15 residues. Germline V gives CDR1 LGHNA, CDR2 YNFKEQ.

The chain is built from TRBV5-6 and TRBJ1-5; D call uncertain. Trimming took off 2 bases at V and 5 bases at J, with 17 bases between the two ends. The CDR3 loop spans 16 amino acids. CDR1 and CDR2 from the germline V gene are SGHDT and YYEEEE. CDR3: CASSFGGLTAYQPQHF. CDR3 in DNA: TGTGCCAGCAGCTTCGGTGGGTTGACGGCATATCAGCCCCAGCATTTT.

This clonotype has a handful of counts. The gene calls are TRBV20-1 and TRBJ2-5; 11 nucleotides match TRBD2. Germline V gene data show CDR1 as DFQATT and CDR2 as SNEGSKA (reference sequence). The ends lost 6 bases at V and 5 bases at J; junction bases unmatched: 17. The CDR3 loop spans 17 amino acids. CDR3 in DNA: TGCAGTGCACAGAGAGGGGTAGCGGGAGGGGTGGGCGAGACCCAGTACTTC. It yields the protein CSAQRGVAGGVGETQYF.

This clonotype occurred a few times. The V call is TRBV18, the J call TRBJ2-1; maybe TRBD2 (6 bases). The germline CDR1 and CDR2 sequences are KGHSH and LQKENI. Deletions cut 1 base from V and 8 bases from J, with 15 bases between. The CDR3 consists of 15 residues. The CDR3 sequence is CASSPLPGSGDEQFF. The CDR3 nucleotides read TGTGCCAGCTCACCACTTCCAGGTTCGGGGGATGAGCAGTTCTTC.

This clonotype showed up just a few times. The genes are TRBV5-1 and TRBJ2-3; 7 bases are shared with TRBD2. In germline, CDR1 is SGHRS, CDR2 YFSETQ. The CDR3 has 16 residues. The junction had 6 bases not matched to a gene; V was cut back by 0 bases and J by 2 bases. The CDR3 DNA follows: TGCGCCAGCAGCTTGGCTGGCGGGAGTTTCACAGATACGCAGTATTTT. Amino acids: CASSLAGGSFTDTQYF.

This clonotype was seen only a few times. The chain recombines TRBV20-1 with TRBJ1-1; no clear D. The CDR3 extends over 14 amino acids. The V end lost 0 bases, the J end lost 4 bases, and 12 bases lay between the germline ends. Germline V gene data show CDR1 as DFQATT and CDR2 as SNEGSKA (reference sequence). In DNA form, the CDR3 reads TGCAGTGCTAGAGATCGGCGGGGTACCACTGAAGCTTTCTTT. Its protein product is CSARDRRGTTEAFF.

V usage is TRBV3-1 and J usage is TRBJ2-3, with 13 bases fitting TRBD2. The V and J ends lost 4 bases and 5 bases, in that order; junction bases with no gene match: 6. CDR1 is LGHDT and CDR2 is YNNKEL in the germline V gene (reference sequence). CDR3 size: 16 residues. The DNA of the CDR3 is TGTGCCAGCAGCCTGGGGACTAGCGGGACTGGAGATACGCAGTATTTT. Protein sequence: CASSLGTSGTGDTQYF.

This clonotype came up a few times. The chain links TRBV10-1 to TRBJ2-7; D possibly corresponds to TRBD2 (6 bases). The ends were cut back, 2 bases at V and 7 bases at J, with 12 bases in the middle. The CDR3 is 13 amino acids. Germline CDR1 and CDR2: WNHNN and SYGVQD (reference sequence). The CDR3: CASSEVPGREQYF. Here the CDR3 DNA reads TGCGCCAGCAGTGAGGTGCCAGGGAGGGAGCAGTACTTC.